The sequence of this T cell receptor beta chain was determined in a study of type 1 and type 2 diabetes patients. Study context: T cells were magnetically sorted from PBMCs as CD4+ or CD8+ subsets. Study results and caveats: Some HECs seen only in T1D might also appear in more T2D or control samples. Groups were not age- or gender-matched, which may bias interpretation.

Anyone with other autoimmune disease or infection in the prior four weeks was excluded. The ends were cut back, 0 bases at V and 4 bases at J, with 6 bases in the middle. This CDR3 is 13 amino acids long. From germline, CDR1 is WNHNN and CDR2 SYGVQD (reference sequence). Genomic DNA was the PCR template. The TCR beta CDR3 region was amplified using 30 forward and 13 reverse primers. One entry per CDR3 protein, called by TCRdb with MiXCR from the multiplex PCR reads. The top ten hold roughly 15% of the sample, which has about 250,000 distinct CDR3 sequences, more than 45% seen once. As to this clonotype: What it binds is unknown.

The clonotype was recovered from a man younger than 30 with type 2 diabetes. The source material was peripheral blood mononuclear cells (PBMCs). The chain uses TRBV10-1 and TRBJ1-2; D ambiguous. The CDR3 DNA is TGCGCCAGCAGTGAGTCCCGATCCTATGGCTACACCTTC. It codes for CASSESRSYGYTF.